The 14 T cell receptor beta chains in this list originate from one sample, sequenced in a study of identical twins (dated by TCRdb to 2015 to 2016). Libraries were prepared through 5' RACE. Sequencing used an Illumina HiSeq 2000. The public reads were quality trimmed at Q25 with fastp and then assembled into clones with MiXCR by TCRdb, keeping productive beta chains. Under each unique CDR3 protein, matching rows form one entry showing the most common genes and DNA. Present in this sample are 470,000 or so distinct CDR3 sequences, roughly 26% of which were seen just once. Roughly 3% of the sample lies in the top ten. Another study also made use of these data, one on T cells expressing NK-cell markers.

The sequencing sample was made of CD4+ T cells sorted from blood. The receptors derive from a woman between 18 and 29 years old in good health.

The chain recombines TRBV20-1 with TRBJ2-5, with 9 bases fitting TRBD2. The germline gives CDR1 DFQATT, CDR2 SNEGSKA (reference sequence). The CDR3 sequence is 15 residues long. Trimming removed 0 bases from V and 5 bases from J; junction bases left unmatched: 7. The CDR3 reads CSAREGGGAGETQYF. The CDR3 region has the DNA TGCAGTGCTAGAGAGGGCGGGGGGGCCGGTGAGACCCAGTACTTC.

Only a few counts were recorded for this clonotype. The CDR3 DNA reads as TGCAGTGCTAGCCAGGGCGAGCAGTACTTC. Translation gives CSASQGEQYF. V usage is TRBV20-1 and J usage is TRBJ2-7, with D maybe TRBD1 (5 bases). The CDR3 spans 10 residues. Germline V lookup: CDR1 DFQATT, CDR2 SNEGSKA (reference sequence). The V and J ends lost 3 bases and 6 bases respectively, with 6 bases between them.

The chain links TRBV10-3 to TRBJ2-1, with D perhaps matching TRBD1 (6 bases). V lost 6 bases to trimming and J lost 7 bases, with 10 bases between them. From germline, CDR1 is ENHRY and CDR2 SYGVKD. The CDR3 is 12 amino acids. Here the CDR3 DNA reads TGTGCCATCAGCGATGACAGGAATGAGCAGTTCTTC. Translated: CAISDDRNEQFF.

V is TRBV9 and J is TRBJ2-5; D call uncertain. The CDR3 runs to 14 residues. Germline-derived CDR1 and CDR2 are SGDLS and YYNGEE. Trimming took off 4 bases at V and 0 bases at J, with 10 bases between the two ends. The CDR3 sequence: CASSTRPNQETQYF. The CDR3 nucleotides are TGTGCCAGCAGCACCCGGCCGAACCAAGAGACCCAGTACTTC.

The CDR3, as DNA: TGCAGTGCTAGATCGGACGGGTCGGGTGGCTACACCTTC. As protein: CSARSDGSGGYTF. V and J are TRBV20-1 and TRBJ1-2, with D unclear. The V end was cut by 2 bases, the J end by 7 bases, with 14 bases between. This CDR3 contains 13 residues. Germline values: CDR1 DFQATT, CDR2 SNEGSKA (reference sequence).

This clonotype has just a few counts. The rearrangement links TRBV10-3 to TRBJ2-7; D may be TRBD1 (7 bases). CDR1 is ENHRY and CDR2 is SYGVKD in the germline V gene. CDR3 length equals 14 residues. V was cut by 1 base and J by 6 bases, with 13 bases left in between. The CDR3 sequence: CAISELEGAGEQYF. The CDR3, as DNA: TGTGCCATCAGTGAGTTGGAGGGGGCGGGCGAGCAGTACTTC.

CDR3 bases: TGCAGTGCTAGACCCCCAGGACCACAGGAAGAGCAGTTCTTC. Amino acid sequence: CSARPPGPQEEQFF. This chain connects TRBV20-1 to TRBJ2-1; TRBD1 is a possible D gene (5 bases). Germline V lookup: CDR1 DFQATT, CDR2 SNEGSKA (reference sequence). This CDR3 has 14 residues. Trimming stripped 2 bases from V and 10 bases from J, with 18 bases between.

This chain joins TRBV6-2 or TRBV6-3 and TRBJ2-2, with D hard to call. With 2 bases removed from V and 1 base from J, the gap between germline ends came to 5 bases. CDR1 and CDR2 from the germline V gene are MNHEY and SVGEGT. CDR3 length equals 14 residues. The CDR3 DNA follows: TGTGCCAGCAGTTACGGAGAGAACACCGGGGAGCTGTTTTTT. As protein: CASSYGENTGELFF.

V gene TRBV19 combines with J gene TRBJ2-1; 8 bases agree with TRBD2. The V and J ends lost 10 bases and 10 bases, in that order; junction bases with no gene match: 21. Germline lookup yields CDR1 LNHDA and CDR2 SQIVND (reference sequence). The CDR3 loop spans 16 amino acids. CDR3 region: CATKYLTSASPTEQFF. CDR3 coding DNA: TGTGCCACAAAGTACCTGACTAGCGCCTCCCCAACGGAGCAGTTCTTC.

The chain couples TRBV4-3 to TRBJ1-2; D remains unclear. V dropped 1 base and J dropped 0 bases, with 12 bases sitting between them. The CDR3 runs 16 residues. Germline loops: CDR1 LGHNA, CDR2 YSLEER. CDR3 nucleotides: TGCGCCAGCAGCCAAGCCCGGGGATTAGCTAACTATGGCTACACCTTC. Amino acids: CASSQARGLANYGYTF.

The rearrangement links TRBV5-1 to TRBJ1-1; D is unclear. V was cut by 0 bases and J by 6 bases, with 12 bases left in between. Per germline, CDR1 SGHRS and CDR2 YFSETQ. The CDR3 has 14 residues. The DNA for the CDR3 is TGCGCCAGCAGCTTGGGAGGGTTAGGCGCTGAAGCTTTCTTT. This gives the protein CASSLGGLGAEAFF.

The rearrangement joins TRBV6-1 to TRBJ2-3; D gene uncertain. Per germline, CDR1 MNHNS and CDR2 SASEGT. The V end lost 6 bases, the J end lost 5 bases, and 18 bases lay between the germline ends. The CDR3 is 15 residues long. CDR3 protein: CASSTPGGRGDTQYF. The CDR3 nucleotides read TGTGCCAGCAGCACCCCCGGTGGGCGAGGAGATACGCAGTATTTT.

This clonotype was detected many times. V usage is TRBV12-3 or TRBV12-4 and J usage is TRBJ2-7; D is possibly TRBD1 (6 bases). The germline V and J ends were trimmed by 2 bases and 1 base, with 6 bases remaining between them. The CDR3 spans 13 residues. The CDR3 DNA is TGTGCCAGCAGTTTAAGGGGGTCCTACGAGCAGTACTTC. Its translation is CASSLRGSYEQYF.

This clonotype was detected a few times. This chain's CDR3 is CASTPRTGIRNEQFF. The CDR3 bases are TGTGCCAGCACTCCGAGGACAGGGATAAGGAATGAGCAGTTCTTC. The chain uses TRBV6-1 and TRBJ2-1; 8 bases align to TRBD1. The germline CDR1 and CDR2 sequences are MNHNS and SASEGT. This CDR3 spans 15 amino acids. Losses at the gene ends were 7 bases for V and 7 bases for J; bases not matched to a gene: 12.